This is a list of T cell receptor beta chains from one sample in a study of regulatory T cells in long-lasting Graves disease. Using its own MiXCR run on the multiplex PCR reads, TCRdb lists one record per CDR3 protein. Among approximately 400,000 distinct CDR3 sequences listed, under 25% were seen once. Sequencing used peripheral blood mononuclear cells (PBMCs), obtained when the disease was refractory, from a patient treated with antithyroid drugs. These receptors were obtained from a female donor with Graves disease. The CDR3 runs from the conserved cysteine through the conserved F or W. D genes are given only for firm matches. A clone size is listed for some rows: how often the clone was seen (once, few, many), or a class if it is expanded.

size	V	D	J	DNA	CDR3
many	TRBV27	TRBD2	TRBJ2-2	TGTGCCAGCAGTAAGACTAGCGGAATCACCGGGGAGCTGTTTTTT	CASSKTSGITGELFF
few	TRBV7-2	TRBD1	TRBJ1-5	TGTGCCAGCAGCCCGACAGGGGGCCCTCAGCCCCAGCATTTT	CASSPTGGPQPQHF
many	TRBV2	.	TRBJ2-5	TGTGCCAGCAGCGGGGTGGTGACCCAGTACTTC	CASSGVVTQYF
.	TRBV11-2	TRBD2	TRBJ2-3	TGTGCCAGCACCCAGGGGACTAGCGGGACAGATACGCAGTATTTT	CASTQGTSGTDTQYF
few	TRBV6-1	TRBD2	TRBJ2-1	TGTGCCAGCAGTAATGGGACTAGCGGGAGAGAGCAGTTCTTC	CASSNGTSGREQFF
.	TRBV9	TRBD2	TRBJ2-5	TGTGCCAGCAGCGTAGGAATAGCGGGAGGCTCGGGAGAGACCCAGTACTTC	CASSVGIAGGSGETQYF
few	TRBV7-9	TRBD1	TRBJ1-2	TGTGCCAGCAGCTTACCCAAGGGGGCTGGCACCTTC	CASSLPKGAGTF
.	TRBV7-2	.	TRBJ2-7	TGTGTCAGCAGCTTAAGGGGCGGCTACGAGCAGTACTTC	CVSSLRGGYEQYF
.	TRBV5-5	TRBD1	TRBJ1-6	TGTGCCAGCAGCGCGGCCAGACGGGACAGATGGGGTTCACCCCTCCACTTT	CASSAARRDRWGSPLHF
many	TRBV28	.	TRBJ1-5	TGTGCCAGCAGTTTACCTGGGGGTCCCCAGCATTTT	CASSLPGGPQHF
few	TRBV30	TRBD1	TRBJ1-1	TGTGCCTGTCAGGACAGGGGGCGCGTCACTGAAGCTTTCTTT	CACQDRGRVTEAFF
many	TRBV6-2/TRBV6-3	.	TRBJ1-1	TGTGCCAGCAGGACGGACATTTACACTGAAGCTTTCTTT	CASRTDIYTEAFF
few	TRBV7-2	.	TRBJ2-3	TGTGCCAGCAGCTTAGTTTCAGATACGCAGTATTTT	CASSLVSDTQYF
few	TRBV3-1	.	TRBJ2-7	TGTGCCAGCAGCCATAAGGGGACCTACGAGCAGTACTTC	CASSHKGTYEQYF
many	TRBV2	.	TRBJ1-5	TGTGCCAGCAGCGCGACAGGAGACAATCAGCCCCAGCATTTT	CASSATGDNQPQHF
many	TRBV7-8	.	TRBJ1-6	TGTGCCAGCAGTTCTTGGGTGGGAATAACTAATTCACCCCTCCACTTT	CASSSWVGITNSPLHF
few	TRBV7-2	.	TRBJ2-5	TGTGCCAGCAGTGACAGAAACCTAGAGACCCAGTACTTC	CASSDRNLETQYF
few	TRBV4-1	TRBD1	TRBJ1-6	TGCGCCAGCAGCCAAGGTCCGGACAGGGTGAGCTCACCCCTCCACTTT	CASSQGPDRVSSPLHF
many	TRBV28	.	TRBJ1-1	TGTGCCAGCAGCACACCCCGGACGGGGAACACTGAAGCTTTCTTT	CASSTPRTGNTEAFF
few	TRBV10-3	TRBD2	TRBJ2-2	TGTGCCATCAGTGAGCCGTCTAGCGGGAGGGCCGGGGAGCTGTTTTTT	CAISEPSSGRAGELFF
.	TRBV7-9	TRBD1	TRBJ2-2	TGTGCCAGCAGCTTTAAGGGGGCCACCGGGGAGCTGTTTTTT	CASSFKGATGELFF
.	TRBV3-1	.	TRBJ1-3	TGTGCCAGCAGCCAAGGCCGCCGGACGCCTTGGGATTTT	CASSQGRRTPWDF
few	TRBV25-1	.	TRBJ2-2	TGTGCCAGCAGACTACAGGGGAACACCGGGGAGCTGTTTTTT	CASRLQGNTGELFF
.	TRBV6-7	TRBD1	TRBJ1-1	TGTGCCAGCAGTTACCAGGGGGTGTCTGAAGCTTTCTTT	CASSYQGVSEAFF
.	TRBV7-8	.	TRBJ2-5	TGTGCCAGCAGCCTGGGGTCTGCGCGGCCGGAGACCCAGTACTTC	CASSLGSARPETQYF
few	TRBV4-1	.	TRBJ2-5	TGCGCCAGCAGCCAAGTGGGGGGCGAGACCCAGTACTTC	CASSQVGGETQYF
many	TRBV7-3	.	TRBJ2-7	TGTGCCAGCAGCCTAGAGTTGGTGGATCACGAGCAGTACTTC	CASSLELVDHEQYF
few	TRBV4-1	TRBD1	TRBJ1-1	TGCGCCAGCAGTCCGGTCAGGGGGCGCGTGACTGAAGCTTTCTTT	CASSPVRGRVTEAFF
many	TRBV12-3/TRBV12-4	.	TRBJ2-2	TGTGCCAGCAGTTTTCGATGGAACAGCACCGGGGAGCTGTTTTTT	CASSFRWNSTGELFF
.	TRBV20-1	TRBD2	TRBJ2-7	TGCAGTGCTGAGGGACTAGCGGGAGTGGCCTACGAGCAGTACTTC	CSAEGLAGVAYEQYF
many	TRBV28	.	TRBJ1-4	TGTGCCAGCAGTCAGTCGCCCCAACCCGAAAAACTGTTTTTT	CASSQSPQPEKLFF
.	TRBV19	TRBD2	TRBJ2-1	TGTGCCAGTAGTATCTCTAGCGGGAGCTTGAGTGAGCAGTTCTTC	CASSISSGSLSEQFF
few	TRBV30	.	TRBJ1-3	TGTGCCTGGAGTGAGACCCCGGCAGCGGGGAACACCATATATTTT	CAWSETPAAGNTIYF
.	TRBV6-1	.	TRBJ2-2	TGTGCCAGCAGCCCCTCCCACTACAGGGTGCCATCCGGGGAGCTGTTTTTT	CASSPSHYRVPSGELFF
.	TRBV2	.	TRBJ2-6	TGTGCCAGCAGTGAACCCAACGTCCTGACTTTC	CASSEPNVLTF
many	TRBV6-2/TRBV6-3	.	TRBJ1-6	TGTGCCAGCAGTTTAGGGGGGACGGGTAAATCACCCCTCCACTTT	CASSLGGTGKSPLHF
many	TRBV28	TRBD2	TRBJ2-7	TGTGCCAGCAGTTTATTGGCGGGAGGACCGTACGAGCAGTACTTC	CASSLLAGGPYEQYF
.	TRBV6-1	TRBD2	TRBJ2-5	TGTGCCAGCAGCCGGGGACTAGCGGAAGCGGAGACCCAGTACTTC	CASSRGLAEAETQYF
.	TRBV19	TRBD1	TRBJ1-5	TGTGCCAGTACCTGGACAGGGGAAAATCAGCCCCAGCATTTT	CASTWTGENQPQHF
many	TRBV7-2	.	TRBJ1-1	TGTGCCAGCAGCACCACAGGGTCGGGCACTGAAGCTTTCTTT	CASSTTGSGTEAFF